Sequencing of this TCR beta chain was carried out in a study of beta chain features in type 1 diabetes. Overall study findings and caveats: Lower insertion and higher deletion counts appeared at VDJ junctions in type 1 diabetes patients.

This clone was observed a handful of times. What it binds is unknown. Trimming took 4 bases from V and 8 from J; bases not matched to a gene: 5. This CDR3 has 12 amino acids. Looked up from germline, CDR1 is SGHRS and CDR2 is YFSETQ. A single heparinised blood sample, averaging approximately 110 mL, was obtained per donor. Reverse transcribing all isolated RNA meant expressed TCRB transcripts were sequenced. Naive, central memory and regulatory T cell samples averaged around 4 million immunoSEQ reads each. Repertoires were generated with immunoSEQ multiplex PCR, while TCRdb's copy carries only in-frame clones and drops some. Among roughly 230,000 clones listed, over 7.5% were seen once.

This sequence was found in a woman aged 18-30 years in good health. V gene TRBV5-1 combines with J gene TRBJ1-1; 7 bases match TRBD1. The sequencing input was naive CD4+ T cells from blood. The CDR3 is CASSLDRLEAFF. The CDR3 DNA reads TGCGCCAGCAGCCTGGACAGGTTGGAAGCTTTCTTT.